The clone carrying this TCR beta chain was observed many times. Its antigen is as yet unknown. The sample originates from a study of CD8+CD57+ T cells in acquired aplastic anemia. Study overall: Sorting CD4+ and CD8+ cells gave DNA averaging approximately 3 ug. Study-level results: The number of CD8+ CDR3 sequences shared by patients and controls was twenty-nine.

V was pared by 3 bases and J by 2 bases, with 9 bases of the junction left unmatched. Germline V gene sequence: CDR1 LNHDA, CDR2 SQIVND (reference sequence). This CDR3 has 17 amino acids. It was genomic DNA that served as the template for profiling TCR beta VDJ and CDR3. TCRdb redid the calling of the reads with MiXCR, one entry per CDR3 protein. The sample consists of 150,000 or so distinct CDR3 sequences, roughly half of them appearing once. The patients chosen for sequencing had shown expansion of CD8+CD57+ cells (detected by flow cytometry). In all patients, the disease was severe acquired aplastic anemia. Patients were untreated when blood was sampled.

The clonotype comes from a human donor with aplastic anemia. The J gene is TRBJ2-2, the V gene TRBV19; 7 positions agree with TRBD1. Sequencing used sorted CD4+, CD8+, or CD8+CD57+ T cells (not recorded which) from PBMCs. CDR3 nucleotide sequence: TGTGCCAGTAGTATGACCCTGGGGACAGCAAACACCGGGGAGCTGTTTTTT. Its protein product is CASSMTLGTANTGELFF. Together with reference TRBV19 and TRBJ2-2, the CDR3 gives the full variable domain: DGGITQSPKYLFRKEGQNVTLSCEQNLNHDAMYWYRQDPGQGLRLIYYSQIVNDFQKGDIAEGYSVSREKKESFPLTVTSAQKNPTAFYLCASSMTLGTANTGELFFGEGSRLTVL.